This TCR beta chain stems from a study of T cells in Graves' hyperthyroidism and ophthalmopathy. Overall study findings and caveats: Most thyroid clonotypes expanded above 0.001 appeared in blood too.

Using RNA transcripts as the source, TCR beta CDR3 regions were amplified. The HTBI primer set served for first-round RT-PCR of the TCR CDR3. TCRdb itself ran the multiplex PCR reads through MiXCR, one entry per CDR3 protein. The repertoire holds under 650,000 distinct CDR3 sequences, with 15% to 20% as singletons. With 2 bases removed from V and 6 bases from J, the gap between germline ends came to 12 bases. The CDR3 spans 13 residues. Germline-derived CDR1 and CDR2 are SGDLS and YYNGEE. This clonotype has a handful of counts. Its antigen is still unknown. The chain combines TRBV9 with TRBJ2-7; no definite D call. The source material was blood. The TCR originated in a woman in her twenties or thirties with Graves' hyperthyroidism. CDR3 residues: CASSVIASGEQYF. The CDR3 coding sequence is TGTGCCAGCAGCGTTATTGCGTCAGGCGAGCAGTACTTC.